These T cell receptor beta chains were read from a single sample in a study of blood T cell repertoires in COVID-19. TCRdb's table, derived via immunoSEQ multiplex PCR, lists solely in-frame clones and lacks some. In the table there are a few hundred thousand clones, 88% of which are singletons. Sequencing was performed on peripheral blood. Every receptor here comes from a woman aged 65 to 85 with COVID-19, enrolled during active disease. The CDR3 runs from the conserved cysteine through the conserved F or W. The D gene is left open where the match is weak. The size entry is marked missing in some rows and otherwise reads once, few, many or a size class.

clone size	D gene	J gene	V gene	CDR3 protein	CDR3 DNA
-	-	TRBJ1-5	TRBV28	CASSPSVINQPQHF	TGTGCCAGCAGCCCCTCGGTCATCAATCAGCCCCAGCATTTT
once	-	TRBJ2-1	TRBV5-1	CASSLHGLTYNEQFF	TGCGCCAGCAGCTTGCACGGACTGACCTACAATGAGCAGTTCTTC
-	TRBD2	TRBJ2-3	TRBV19	CASSVGGREKNTQYF	TGTGCCAGTAGTGTAGGCGGGAGAGAAAAGAATACGCAGTATTTT
-	TRBD1	TRBJ2-1	TRBV2	CASSVIQGASSKFF	TGTGCCAGCAGTGTGATCCAGGGGGCGAGTTCTAAGTTCTTC
few	TRBD1	TRBJ2-3	TRBV2	CASSTGTDTQYF	TGTGCCAGCTCGACAGGGACAGATACGCAGTATTTT
-	-	TRBJ1-5	TRBV19	CASSDQGTFYSNQPQHF	TGTGCCAGTAGTGACCAGGGGACCTTTTATAGCAATCAGCCCCAGCATTTT
-	TRBD1	TRBJ1-1	TRBV6-6	CASSYSPGQGPTEAFF	TGTGCCAGCAGTTACTCTCCGGGACAGGGGCCCACTGAAGCTTTCTTT
-	-	TRBJ1-3	TRBV30	CAWKGDTGNTIYF	TGTGCCTGGAAGGGGGACACTGGAAACACCATATATTTT
-	TRBD1	TRBJ1-1	TRBV18	CASSPGTGDTEAFF	TGTGCCAGCTCACCCGGGACAGGGGACACTGAAGCTTTCTTT
once	TRBD2	TRBJ2-3	TRBV27	CASSFATGTSGTDTQYF	TGTGCCAGCAGTTTTGCGACCGGGACTAGCGGGACAGATACGCAGTATTTT
-	-	TRBJ1-5	TRBV28	CASSLRGGGQPQHF	TGTGCCAGCAGTTTACGGGGTGGAGGTCAGCCCCAGCATTTT
-	TRBD1	TRBJ1-2	TRBV16	CASSQGGTGEGGYTF	TGTGCCAGCAGCCAGGGCGGGACAGGGGAAGGAGGCTACACCTTC
-	-	TRBJ1-5	TRBV19	CASRPLGYSNQPQHF	TGTGCCAGTCGTCCCCTCGGTTATAGCAATCAGCCCCAGCATTTT
few	TRBD2	TRBJ2-7	TRBV5-1	CASSLAGVYEQYF	TGCGCCAGCAGCTTAGCGGGAGTTTACGAGCAGTACTTC
-	TRBD1	TRBJ2-7	TRBV30	CAWSGGQGHEQYF	TGTGCCTGGAGTGGAGGACAGGGTCACGAGCAGTACTTC
few	-	TRBJ1-2	TRBV6-2/TRBV6-3	CASSYSFGSDGYTF	TGTGCCAGCAGTTACTCCTTTGGCAGCGATGGCTACACCTTC
-	TRBD1	TRBJ2-4	TRBV3-1/TRBV3-2	CASSLSGTGGSKNIQYF	TGTGCCAGCAGCTTATCCGGGACAGGGGGATCCAAAAACATTCAGTACTTC
-	TRBD2	TRBJ2-3	TRBV6-2/TRBV6-3	CASSYRRGTSVLKSDTQYF	TGTGCCAGCAGTTACCGTCGTGGGACTAGCGTACTAAAGTCAGATACGCAGTATTTT
once	-	TRBJ1-2	TRBV7-9	CASSTGLMVGYTF	TGTGCCAGCAGTACAGGGCTCATGGTTGGCTACACCTTC
-	-	TRBJ1-2	TRBV5-4	CASSFRGQGGYTF	TGTGCCAGCAGCTTTAGAGGTCAAGGAGGCTACACCTTC
-	-	TRBJ2-7	TRBV28	CASSFPRVEQYF	TGTGCCAGCAGTTTCCCCCGGGTGGAGCAGTACTTC
-	-	TRBJ2-5	TRBV10-3	CAISARDRETQYF	TGTGCCATCAGTGCCCGGGATCGAGAGACCCAGTACTTC
-	TRBD1	TRBJ1-5	TRBV24-1	CATSAPGQGDQPQHF	TGTGCCACCAGTGCCCCGGGACAGGGAGATCAGCCCCAGCATTTT
-	-	TRBJ2-1	TRBV5-4	CASSRPPGGISSYNEQFF	TGTGCCAGCAGTCGCCCCCCGGGCGGGATTAGCTCCTACAATGAGCAGTTCTTC
-	-	TRBJ2-5	TRBV10-1	CASTFSGSLIWTQYF	TGCGCCAGCACCTTTAGCGGATCCTTAATATGGACCCAGTACTTC
-	TRBD2	TRBJ2-7	TRBV15	CATSRPKMLAEPYEQYF	TGTGCCACCAGCAGACCTAAGATGCTAGCGGAACCCTACGAGCAGTACTTC
-	-	TRBJ2-7	TRBV11-2	CASSLDTGNYEQYF	TGTGCCAGCAGCTTAGATACAGGCAACTACGAGCAGTACTTC
-	TRBD2	TRBJ2-5	TRBV10-3	CAISEGTSGQETQYF	TGTGCCATCAGTGAGGGGACTAGCGGCCAAGAGACCCAGTACTTC
-	-	TRBJ1-5	TRBV28	CASSLWTDGNQPQHF	TGTGCCAGCAGTTTATGGACAGATGGCAATCAGCCCCAGCATTTT
-	-	TRBJ1-3	TRBV28	CASRLSTGVSGNTIYF	TGTGCCAGCAGATTATCTACCGGGGTATCTGGAAACACCATATATTTT
-	-	TRBJ2-3	TRBV27	CASSVSGTQAYTQYF	TGTGCCAGCAGTGTATCCGGGACTCAGGCGTATACGCAGTATTTT
-	-	TRBJ2-7	TRBV6-5	CASRPTAGQYEQYF	TGTGCCAGCAGGCCAACGGCGGGGCAGTACGAGCAGTACTTC
-	-	TRBJ2-7	TRBV5-1	CASSLDHGNYEQYF	TGCGCCAGCAGCTTGGATCACGGGAACTACGAGCAGTACTTC
once	-	TRBJ1-5	TRBV4-1	CASSQAAVRDQPQHF	TGCGCCAGCAGCCAAGCGGCCGTTCGGGATCAGCCCCAGCATTTT
-	-	TRBJ2-3	TRBV19	CASSIMRESTDTQYF	TGTGCCAGTAGTATTATGAGGGAGTCTACAGATACGCAGTATTTT
-	TRBD1	TRBJ1-2	TRBV5-6	CASSRTTGQGRDYGYTF	TGTGCCAGCAGCCGTACTACGGGACAGGGAAGGGACTATGGCTACACCTTC
-	-	TRBJ1-2	TRBV7-6	CASSLGRGIIPNYGYTF	TGTGCCAGCAGCTTGGGCAGGGGTATTATTCCTAACTATGGCTACACCTTC
-	TRBD1	TRBJ2-2	TRBV7-9	CASSASQGAYGELFF	TGTGCCAGCAGCGCCTCACAGGGGGCGTACGGGGAGCTGTTTTTT
-	TRBD2	TRBJ2-3	TRBV15	CATSRQLAGDGTDTQYF	TGTGCCACCAGCAGACAACTAGCGGGGGATGGCACAGATACGCAGTATTTT
-	-	TRBJ2-2	TRBV4-2	CASSQDRGQLNTGELFF	TGTGCCAGCAGCCAAGATCGTGGACAGCTGAACACCGGGGAGCTGTTTTTT
-	-	TRBJ2-1	TRBV6-2/TRBV6-3	CASRPSRDVRNEQFF	TGTGCCAGCAGACCTTCCAGGGATGTTAGGAATGAGCAGTTCTTC
once	-	TRBJ2-7	TRBV27	CASSPTPLAGLYEQYF	TGTGCCAGCAGTCCGACCCCCCTTGCGGGGTTGTACGAGCAGTACTTC
-	TRBD1	TRBJ1-1	TRBV7-2	CASSRGALNTEAFF	TGTGCCAGCTCCAGGGGGGCTCTGAACACTGAAGCTTTCTTT
-	TRBD2	TRBJ2-7	TRBV28	CASRGGRIYEQYF	TGTGCCAGCAGGGGCGGGAGAATCTACGAGCAGTACTTC
-	TRBD1	TRBJ1-1	TRBV2	CASSEPGTGGLFNTEAFF	TGTGCCAGCAGTGAACCTGGGACAGGGGGTCTCTTTAACACTGAAGCTTTCTTT
-	-	TRBJ2-5	TRBV5-1	CASSRGQPQETQYF	TGCGCCAGCAGCCGAGGACAGCCCCAAGAGACCCAGTACTTC
-	-	TRBJ1-1	TRBV24-1	CATSDSRQAGAFF	TGTGCCACCAGTGATTCACGACAGGCGGGAGCTTTCTTT
-	TRBD1	TRBJ2-1	TRBV5-6	CASSLTGTGSYLQLNEQFF	TGTGCCAGCAGCCTTACGGGGACAGGGAGCTACCTACAACTTAATGAGCAGTTCTTC
-	-	TRBJ1-4	TRBV28	CASRDSDYEKLFF	TGTGCCAGCAGGGACAGTGATTATGAAAAACTGTTTTTT
-	TRBD1	TRBJ2-6	TRBV6-2/TRBV6-3	CASSYSATGIRSGANVLTF	TGTGCCAGCAGTTACTCCGCGACAGGGATCCGCTCTGGGGCCAACGTCCTGACTTTC
-	-	TRBJ2-3	TRBV7-3	CASSRSTGDTQYF	TGTGCCAGCAGCCGATCCACAGGAGATACGCAGTATTTT
-	TRBD2	TRBJ2-1	TRBV9	CASSVLSGTYNEQFF	TGTGCCAGCAGCGTACTAAGCGGGACCTACAATGAGCAGTTCTTC
-	-	TRBJ2-3	TRBV6-5	CASSLEGDTQYF	TGTGCCAGCAGCCTGGAGGGGGATACGCAGTATTTT
-	-	TRBJ1-5	TRBV7-2	CASSPLSNQPQHF	TGTGCCAGCAGCCCACTTAGCAATCAGCCCCAGCATTTT
-	TRBD1	TRBJ2-3	TRBV28	CASRQTSGTGGRDTQYF	TGTGCCAGCAGACAAACTTCCGGGACAGGGGGACGAGATACGCAGTATTTT
-	-	TRBJ2-7	TRBV11-2	CASSLISYEQYF	TGTGCCAGCAGCTTAATTAGCTACGAGCAGTACTTC
-	-	TRBJ2-2	TRBV11-2	CASSLGESGELFF	TGTGCCAGCAGCTTAGGGGAGTCGGGGGAGCTGTTTTTT
-	TRBD2	TRBJ2-1	TRBV29-1	CSVEGLAVNNEQFF	TGCAGCGTTGAAGGCCTAGCGGTCAACAATGAGCAGTTCTTC